Sequencing of this TCR beta chain was carried out in a study of T-cell reconstitution after alpha-beta-depleted transplantation in children. Study-level results: Expanded graft clones numbering several hundred reportedly gave rise to alpha-beta T cells about two months after transplant. The origin of high day-60 TCRbeta diversity in some patients lay in surviving recipient T cells and thymic progenitors. After one year, T-cell counts and TCRbeta diversity mostly came from new T cells.

TCRbeta library construction was performed incorporating unique molecular identifiers. TCRdb re-called the PCR reads with MiXCR, one entry per CDR3 protein. The table has 150,000 to 250,000 distinct CDR3 sequences, 6.3% seen once. This clonotype was recorded at least ten times. Its antigen is as yet unknown. The CDR3 is 13 residues long. The junction had 2 bases not matched to a gene; V was cut back by 4 bases and J by 7 bases. The clonotype comes from a girl under three years old with combined immunodeficiency, due to receive a stem cell transplant. Sequenced here: PBMCs, sampled before TCRalphabeta/CD19-depleted stem cell transplant. The chain combines TRBV12-3 or TRBV12-4 with TRBJ2-1; 9 nucleotides match TRBD2. The CDR3 region has the DNA TGTGCCAGCAGTTCGGGACTAGCAAATGAGCAGTTCTTC. It translates to CASSSGLANEQFF.